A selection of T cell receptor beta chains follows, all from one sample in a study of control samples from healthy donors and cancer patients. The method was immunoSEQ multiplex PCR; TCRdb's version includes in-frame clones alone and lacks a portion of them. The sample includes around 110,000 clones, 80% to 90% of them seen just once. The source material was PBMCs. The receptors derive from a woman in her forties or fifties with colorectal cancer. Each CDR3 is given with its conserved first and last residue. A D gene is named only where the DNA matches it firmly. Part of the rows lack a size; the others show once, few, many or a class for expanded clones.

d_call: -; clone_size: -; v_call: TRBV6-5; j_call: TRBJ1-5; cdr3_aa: CATRVTGHQPQHF; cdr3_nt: TGTGCCACACGGGTAACCGGGCATCAGCCCCAGCATTTT
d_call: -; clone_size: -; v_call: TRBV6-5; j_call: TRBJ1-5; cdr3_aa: CASSLRQGQVQPQHF; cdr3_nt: TGTGCCAGCAGTCTACGACAAGGGCAGGTTCAGCCCCAGCATTTT
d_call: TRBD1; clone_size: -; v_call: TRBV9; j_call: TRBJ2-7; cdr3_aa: CASSAGTGDGREQYF; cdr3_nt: TGTGCCAGCAGCGCTGGGACAGGGGATGGTCGTGAGCAGTACTTC
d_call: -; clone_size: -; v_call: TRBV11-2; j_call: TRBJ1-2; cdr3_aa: CASSSRNYGYTF; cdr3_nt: TGTGCCAGCAGCTCTAGGAACTATGGCTACACCTTC
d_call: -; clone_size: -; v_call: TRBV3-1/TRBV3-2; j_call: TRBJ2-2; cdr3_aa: CASSQGTNTGELFF; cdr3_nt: TGTGCCAGCAGCCAAGGGACGAACACCGGGGAGCTGTTTTTT
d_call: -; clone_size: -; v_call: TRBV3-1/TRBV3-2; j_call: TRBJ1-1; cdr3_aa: CASSQGRGTEAFF; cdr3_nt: TGTGCCAGCAGCCAAGGCAGGGGCACTGAAGCTTTCTTT
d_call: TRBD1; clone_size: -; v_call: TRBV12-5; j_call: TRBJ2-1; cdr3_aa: CASGKLGGDEQFF; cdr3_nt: TGTGCTAGTGGGAAACTAGGGGGCGATGAGCAGTTCTTC
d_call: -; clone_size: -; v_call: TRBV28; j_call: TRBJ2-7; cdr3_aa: CASSPNLGAYEQYF; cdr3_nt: TGTGCCAGCAGTCCAAACCTTGGAGCCTACGAGCAGTACTTC
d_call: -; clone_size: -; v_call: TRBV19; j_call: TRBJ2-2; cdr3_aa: CASRTRGDGTGELFF; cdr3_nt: TGTGCCAGTAGAACCCGGGGCGATGGCACCGGGGAGCTGTTTTTT
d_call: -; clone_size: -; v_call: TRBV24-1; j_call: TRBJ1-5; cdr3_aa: CATSDSRSNQPQHF; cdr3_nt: TGTGCCACCAGTGATTCGCGTAGCAATCAGCCCCAGCATTTT
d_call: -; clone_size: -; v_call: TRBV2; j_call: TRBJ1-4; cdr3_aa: CASRLQGDTAHEKLFF; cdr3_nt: TGTGCCAGCAGACTTCAGGGAGACACGGCTCATGAAAAACTGTTTTTT
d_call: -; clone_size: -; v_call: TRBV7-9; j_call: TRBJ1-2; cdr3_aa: CASSSLDYGYTF; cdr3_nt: TGTGCCAGCAGCTCCCTGGACTATGGCTACACCTTC
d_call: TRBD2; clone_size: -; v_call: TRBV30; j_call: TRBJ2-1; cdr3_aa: CAWSVAPWSASGRGYNEQFF; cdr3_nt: TGTGCCTGGAGCGTTGCCCCTTGGTCGGCTAGCGGGAGGGGATACAATGAGCAGTTCTTC
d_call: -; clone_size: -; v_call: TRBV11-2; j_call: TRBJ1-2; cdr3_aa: CASSLGREANYGYTF; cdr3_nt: TGTGCCAGCAGCTTAGGACGAGAGGCTAACTATGGCTACACCTTC
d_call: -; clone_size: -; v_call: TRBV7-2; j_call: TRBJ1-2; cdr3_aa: CASSYSGTGTYGYTF; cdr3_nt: TGTGCCAGCAGCTACTCGGGCACAGGGACCTATGGCTACACCTTC
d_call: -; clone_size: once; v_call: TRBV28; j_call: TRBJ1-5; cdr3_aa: CASSSPVTVAGEVWGLRSNQPQHF; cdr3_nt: TGTGCCAGCAGTTCCCCCGTCACCGTAGCCGGGGAGGTTTGGGGGCTTCGAAGCAATCAGCCCCAGCATTTT
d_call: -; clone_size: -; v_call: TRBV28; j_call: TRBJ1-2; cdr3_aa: CASNVLRGNYGYTF; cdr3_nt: TGTGCCAGCAACGTCCTAAGAGGAAACTATGGCTACACCTTC
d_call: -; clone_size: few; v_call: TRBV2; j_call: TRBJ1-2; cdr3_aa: CASSEWTGDGYTF; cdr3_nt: TGTGCCAGCAGTGAATGGACCGGGGACGGCTACACCTTC
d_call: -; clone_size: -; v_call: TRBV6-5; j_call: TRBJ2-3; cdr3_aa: CASSPKDTQYF; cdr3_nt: TGTGCCAGCAGTCCAAAGGATACGCAGTATTTT
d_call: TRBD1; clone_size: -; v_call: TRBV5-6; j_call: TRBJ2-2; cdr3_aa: CASSRWMDRGIITGELFF; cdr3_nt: TGTGCCAGCAGCCGATGGATGGACAGGGGCATAATAACCGGGGAGCTGTTTTTT
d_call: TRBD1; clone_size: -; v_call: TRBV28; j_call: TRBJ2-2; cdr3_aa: CASSSNRGYTGELFF; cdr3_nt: TGTGCCAGCAGTTCAAACAGGGGTTACACCGGGGAGCTGTTTTTT
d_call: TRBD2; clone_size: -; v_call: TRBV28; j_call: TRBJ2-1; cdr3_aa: CASSGLAGAGYNEQFF; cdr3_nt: TGTGCCAGCAGCGGCCTAGCGGGAGCTGGATACAATGAGCAGTTCTTC
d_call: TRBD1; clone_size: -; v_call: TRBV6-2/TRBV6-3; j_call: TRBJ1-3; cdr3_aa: CASSRQGTTGNTIYF; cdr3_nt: TGTGCCAGCAGTAGACAGGGAACAACTGGAAACACCATATATTTT
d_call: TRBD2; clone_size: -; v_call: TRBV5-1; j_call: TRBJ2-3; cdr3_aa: CASSVTLAESTDTQYF; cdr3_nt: TGCGCCAGCAGCGTTACACTAGCGGAGAGCACAGATACGCAGTATTTT
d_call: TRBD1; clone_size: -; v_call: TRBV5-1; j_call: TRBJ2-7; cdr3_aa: CASSLVAGGAYEQYF; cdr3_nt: TGCGCCAGCAGCTTGGTAGCAGGGGGCGCGTACGAGCAGTACTTC
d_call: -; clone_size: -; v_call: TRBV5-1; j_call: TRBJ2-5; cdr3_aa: CASRYQETQYF; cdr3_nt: TGCGCCAGCAGGTACCAAGAGACCCAGTACTTC
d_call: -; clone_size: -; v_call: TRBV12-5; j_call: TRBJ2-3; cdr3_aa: CASGQSDTQYF; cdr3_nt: TGTGCTAGTGGTCAGTCAGATACGCAGTATTTT
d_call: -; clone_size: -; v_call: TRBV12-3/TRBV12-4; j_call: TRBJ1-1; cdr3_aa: CASSGGGDVAFF; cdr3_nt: TGTGCCAGCAGCGGGGGGGGAGACGTAGCTTTCTTT
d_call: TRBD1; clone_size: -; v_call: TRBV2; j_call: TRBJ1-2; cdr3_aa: CASRKGQQTNYGYTF; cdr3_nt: TGTGCCAGCAGGAAGGGACAGCAAACTAACTATGGCTACACCTTC
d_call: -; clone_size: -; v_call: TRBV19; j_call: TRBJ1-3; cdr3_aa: CASSIEGTSGNTIYF; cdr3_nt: TGTGCCAGTAGTATCGAGGGGACCTCTGGAAACACCATATATTTT
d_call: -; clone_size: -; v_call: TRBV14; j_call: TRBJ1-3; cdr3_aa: CASSQMGRYSGNTIYF; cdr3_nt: TGTGCCAGCAGCCAGATGGGGCGCTACTCTGGAAACACCATATATTTT
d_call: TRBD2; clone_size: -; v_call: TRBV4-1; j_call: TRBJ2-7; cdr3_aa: CASSQETLGGGYEQYF; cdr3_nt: TGCGCCAGCAGCCAAGAAACTTTGGGGGGGGGCTACGAGCAGTACTTC
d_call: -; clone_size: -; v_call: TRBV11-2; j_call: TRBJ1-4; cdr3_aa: CASSLYFPGTNEKLFF; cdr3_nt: TGTGCCAGCAGCTTATATTTTCCGGGGACTAATGAAAAACTGTTTTTT
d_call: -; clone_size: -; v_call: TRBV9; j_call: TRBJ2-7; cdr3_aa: CASSVANSYEQYF; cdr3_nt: TGTGCCAGCAGCGTAGCTAACTCCTACGAGCAGTACTTC
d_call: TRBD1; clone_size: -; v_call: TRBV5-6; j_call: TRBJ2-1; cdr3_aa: CASSFDRGLNNEQFF; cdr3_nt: TGTGCCAGCAGTTTCGACAGGGGTCTAAACAATGAGCAGTTCTTC
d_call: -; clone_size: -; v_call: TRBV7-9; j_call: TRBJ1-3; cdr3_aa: CASSSAPGTRGNTIYF; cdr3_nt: TGTGCCAGCAGCTCGGCACCTGGGACACGTGGAAACACCATATATTTT
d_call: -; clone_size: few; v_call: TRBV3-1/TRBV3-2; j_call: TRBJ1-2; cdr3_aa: CASSQDRGGYTF; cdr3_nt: TGTGCCAGCAGCCAAGATAGGGGAGGCTACACCTTC
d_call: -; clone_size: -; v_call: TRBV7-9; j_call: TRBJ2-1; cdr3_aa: CASSALRNEQFF; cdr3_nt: TGTGCCAGCAGCGCCTTGAGGAATGAGCAGTTCTTC
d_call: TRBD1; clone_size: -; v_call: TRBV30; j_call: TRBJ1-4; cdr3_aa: CAWSPSRTGLNEKLFF; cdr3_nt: TGTGCCTGGAGTCCGAGTAGGACAGGTCTTAATGAAAAACTGTTTTTT
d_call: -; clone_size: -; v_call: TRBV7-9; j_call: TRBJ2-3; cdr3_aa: CASSPRGAGPSTDTQYF; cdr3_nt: TGTGCCAGCAGCCCCCGAGGGGCGGGGCCGAGCACAGATACGCAGTATTTT
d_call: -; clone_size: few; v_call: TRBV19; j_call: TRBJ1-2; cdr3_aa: CASSIGVGYGYTF; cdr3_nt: TGTGCCAGTAGTATAGGAGTTGGCTATGGCTACACCTTC
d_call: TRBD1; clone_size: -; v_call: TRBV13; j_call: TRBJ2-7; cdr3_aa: CASSFSRTGSYEQYF; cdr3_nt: TGTGCCAGCAGCTTTTCCCGGACAGGGAGCTACGAGCAGTACTTC
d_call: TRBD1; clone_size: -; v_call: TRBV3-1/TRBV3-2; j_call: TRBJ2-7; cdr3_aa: CASRGGTGDYEQYF; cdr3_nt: TGTGCCTCCCGAGGCGGGACAGGAGACTACGAGCAGTACTTC
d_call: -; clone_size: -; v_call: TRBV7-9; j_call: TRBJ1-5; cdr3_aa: CASSLVTDGPQHF; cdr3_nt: TGTGCCAGCAGCTTAGTCACGGACGGACCCCAGCATTTT
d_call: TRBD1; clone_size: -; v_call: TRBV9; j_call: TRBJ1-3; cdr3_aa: CASSVGQGPQNTIYF; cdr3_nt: TGTGCCAGCAGCGTCGGACAGGGTCCCCAAAACACCATATATTTT
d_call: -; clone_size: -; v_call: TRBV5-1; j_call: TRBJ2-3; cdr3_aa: CASRPSLGPQITQYF; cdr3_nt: TGCGCCAGCCGCCCCTCCCTGGGGCCTCAGATTACGCAGTATTTT
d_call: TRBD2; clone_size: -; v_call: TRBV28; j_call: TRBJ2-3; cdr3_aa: CASSSSSAGGTDTQYF; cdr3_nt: TGTGCCAGCAGTTCCTCCTCAGCGGGAGGCACAGATACGCAGTATTTT
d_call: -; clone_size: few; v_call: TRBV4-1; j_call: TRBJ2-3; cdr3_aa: CASSQVPAQGMGVADTQYF; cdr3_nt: TGCGCCAGCAGCCAAGTCCCCGCACAGGGTATGGGAGTGGCAGATACGCAGTATTTT
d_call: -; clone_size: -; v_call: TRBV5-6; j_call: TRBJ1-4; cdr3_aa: CASSSLQDGSEKLFF; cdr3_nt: TGTGCCAGCAGCTCACTACAGGACGGGTCGGAAAAACTGTTTTTT